These 20 T cell receptor beta chains came from one sample sequenced in a study of cytomegalovirus exposure and HLA in healthy donors (dated by TCRdb to about 2017). Libraries were made using the immunoSEQ multiplex PCR assay. For the multiplex PCR, a mixture combining 60 forward primers for TCR Vbeta segments and 13 reverse primers for TCR Jbeta segments was used. TCRdb limited this immuneACCESS table to in-frame rearrangements with V and J called. A share of clones is missing; checked studies link under half to unresolved V genes, and the rest is unexplained. The sample records about 160,000 clones, approximately 72% of which are singletons. The ten largest clones capture approximately 2% of the sample. The sequenced sample was PBMCs. The receptors shown here come from a female donor in good health and CMV-seronegative.

The sample holds one count of this clone. The chain joins TRBV7-3 to TRBJ1-2; D may be TRBD1 (5 bases). The CDR3 covers 14 residues. Germline V gene lookup returns CDR1 SGHTA and CDR2 FQGTGA. The V gene lost 5 bases and the J gene lost 4 bases, with 14 bases spanning the gap. CDR3 residues: CASSPLGQGYGYTF. In DNA form, the CDR3 reads TGTGCCAGCAGCCCCCTGGGGCAGGGCTATGGCTACACCTTC.

The chain combines TRBV9 with TRBJ2-2, with TRBD2 matching over 14 bases. The CDR3 totals 15 residues. Germline-derived CDR1 and CDR2 are SGDLS and YYNGEE. V lost 3 bases, J lost 6 bases, and 1 base stayed unmatched. The CDR3 DNA follows: TGTGCCAGCAGCGGGGGACTAGCGGGGGCCGGGGAGCTGTTTTTT. It translates to CASSGGLAGAGELFF.

The rearrangement links TRBV6-1 to TRBJ1-5, with TRBD1 identical over 10 bases. The V gene end was trimmed by 4 bases and the J gene end by 9 bases; junction bases not matched to a gene: 9. This CDR3 is built from 15 residues. The germline V gene has CDR1 MNHNS and CDR2 SASEGT. CDR3 DNA: TGTGCCAGCAGTGCCTCCGGGACAGGGGAGTGGCCCCAGCATTTT. Protein product: CASSASGTGEWPQHF.

This clone was counted only a few times. The gene calls are TRBV5-1 and TRBJ2-5; 11 bases are a match to TRBD2. With 5 bases clipped from V and 1 base from J, the junction kept 7 bases outside the gene matches. Germline CDR1 reads SGHRS; CDR2 reads YFSETQ. The CDR3 is 16 residues long. CDR3: CASSATGLAVQETQYF. The CDR3 region has the DNA TGCGCCAGCAGTGCGACGGGACTAGCGGTCCAAGAGACCCAGTACTTC.

The V call is TRBV18, the J call TRBJ1-1; D gene unclear. The CDR3 has 15 amino acids. Trimming took 0 bases from V and 8 from J, leaving 16 bases between them. Germline V gives CDR1 KGHSH, CDR2 LQKENI. CDR3 nucleotides: TGTGCCAGCTCACCACCTATAGTGGTCAGAGGGGAAGCTTTCTTT. Protein sequence: CASSPPIVVRGEAFF.

This rearrangement joins TRBV2 to TRBJ1-1; 8 bases match TRBD1. The CDR3 is made up of 18 amino acids. CDR1 and CDR2 (germline): SNHLY, FYNNEI. The junction had 15 bases not matched to a gene; V was cut back by 5 bases and J by 1 base. The CDR3 nucleotides read TGTGCCAGCAGTTACCGGGACAGGCCACCGATCACGAACACTGAAGCTTTCTTT. Encoded protein: CASSYRDRPPITNTEAFF.

The genes are TRBV19 and TRBJ1-6; 11 bases line up with TRBD1. This CDR3 is built from 16 residues. CDR1 and CDR2 (germline): LNHDA, SQIVND (reference sequence). With V trimmed by 6 bases and J by 9 bases, 10 bases remained unmatched. The CDR3 loop reads CASSNLPGQGVSPLHF. CDR3 bases: TGTGCCAGTAGCAATCTCCCGGGACAGGGGGTTTCACCCCTCCACTTT.

This clone was detected a few times. This rearrangement joins TRBV6-5 to TRBJ1-1; D unresolved. Germline CDR1 reads MNHEY; CDR2 reads SVGAGI. V lost 2 bases to trimming and J lost 2 bases, with 12 bases between them. The CDR3 contains 15 residues. In DNA form, the CDR3 reads TGTGCCAGCAGTTACCGCAACAGTCGAAACACTGAAGCTTTCTTT. Protein: CASSYRNSRNTEAFF.

The V gene is TRBV29-1, the J gene TRBJ2-7; 9 positions match TRBD1. Per germline, CDR1 SQVTM and CDR2 ANQGSEA. This CDR3 is built from 12 residues. The V gene end was trimmed by 8 bases and the J gene end by 5 bases; junction bases not matched to a gene: 7. The CDR3 DNA is TGCAGCACTAGGACAGGGGTCAACGAGCAGTACTTC. As protein: CSTRTGVNEQYF.

CDR3 DNA sequence: TGTGCCAGCAGTTATACAGGGCAGAAGGAGCAGTTCTTC. This gives the protein CASSYTGQKEQFF. This chain links TRBV6-5 with TRBJ2-1; tentative D call: TRBD1 (6 bases). The germline CDR1 and CDR2 sequences are MNHEY and SVGAGI. Trimming took 3 bases from V and 10 from J, leaving 13 bases between them. This CDR3 contains 13 residues.

V gene TRBV29-1 combines with J gene TRBJ2-7; 9 positions match TRBD1. The V segment lost 7 bases and the J segment 3 bases; nucleotides outside the gene matches: 7. The germline V gene has CDR1 SQVTM and CDR2 ANQGSEA. The CDR3 is 13 amino acids. The CDR3 nucleotides read TGCAGCGCTCAGACAGGGGGGTACTACGAGCAGTACTTC. Its protein product is CSAQTGGYYEQYF.

A note on this clone: Mismatch with germline at one junction end may stem from a read error. The gene calls are TRBV6-1 and TRBJ2-3, with TRBD1 as a possible D gene (5 bases). Germline lookup yields CDR1 MNHNS and CDR2 SASEGT. The CDR3 length is 12 residues. CDR3: CASSRATDAQYF. CDR3 DNA: TGTGCCAGCAGCCGAGCGACAGATGCGCAGTATTTT.

The chain combines TRBV6-6 with TRBJ1-5; D may be TRBD1 (6 bases). This CDR3 is 15 amino acids long. V was clipped by 6 bases and J by 7 bases, with 19 bases between them. Germline V lookup: CDR1 MNHNY, CDR2 SVGAGI (reference sequence). In DNA form, the CDR3 reads TGTGCCAGCAGGCCACAGGGATTATCCAACCAGCCCCAGCATTTT. Its translation: CASRPQGLSNQPQHF.

The V gene is TRBV5-1, the J gene TRBJ1-1; possibly TRBD1 for D (5 bases). The CDR3 loop spans 13 amino acids. The germline gives CDR1 SGHRS, CDR2 YFSETQ. V gave up 1 base and J gave up 5 bases, with 9 bases separating them. CDR3 region: CASSLTTVTEAFF. The CDR3 DNA is TGCGCCAGCAGCTTGACGACAGTTACTGAAGCTTTCTTT. Using reference TRBV5-1 and TRBJ1-1 for the parts outside the CDR3, the full variable domain is KAGVTQTPRYLIKTRGQQVTLSCSPISGHRSVSWYQQTPGQGLQFLFEYFSETQRNKGNFPGRFSGRQFSNSRSEMNVSTLELGDSALYLCASSLTTVTEAFFGQGTRLTVV.

CDR3 region: CASGTGGWTEAFF. The DNA for the CDR3 is TGTGCTAGTGGGACAGGGGGATGGACTGAAGCTTTCTTT. V and J are TRBV12-5 and TRBJ1-1; TRBD1 matches at 9 bases. The CDR3 spans 13 residues. Germline CDR1 and CDR2: LGHNT and FRNRAP. V lost 6 bases and J lost 5; bases outside the gene matches: 4. The full variable domain, its missing parts supplied by reference TRBV12-5 and TRBJ1-1, is DARVTQTPRHKVTEMGQEVTMRCQPILGHNTVFWYRQTMMQGLELLAYFRNRAPLDDSGMPKDRFSAEMPDATLATLKIQPSEPRDSAVYFCASGTGGWTEAFFGQGTRLTVV.

V and J are TRBV9 and TRBJ1-2, with 10 bases lining up with TRBD1. The CDR3 runs 17 residues. Germline loops: CDR1 SGDLS, CDR2 YYNGEE. The junction had 16 bases not matched to a gene; V was cut back by 3 bases and J by 8 bases. CDR3 in amino acids: CASSARRRGTGEWGYTF. The CDR3 DNA is TGTGCCAGCAGCGCCAGGAGACGGGGGACAGGGGAGTGGGGCTACACCTTC. Looking up the rest from reference TRBV9 and TRBJ1-2 gives the full variable domain: DSGVTQTPKHLITATGQRVTLRCSPRSGDLSVYWYQQSLDQGLQFLIQYYNGEERAKGNILERFSAQQFPDLHSELNLSSLELGDSALYFCASSARRRGTGEWGYTFGSGTRLTVV.

The chain carries TRBV5-5 and TRBJ2-1; the match to TRBD2 covers 8 bases. CDR3 length equals 14 residues. Germline-derived CDR1 and CDR2 are SGHKS and YYEKEE (reference sequence). V dropped 1 base and J dropped 4; count of bases not matched to a gene: 1. The CDR3 protein is CASSLTSGYNEQFF. The CDR3 bases are TGTGCCAGCAGCTTGACTAGCGGTTACAATGAGCAGTTCTTC.

This clone was seen a few times. The chain joins TRBV27 to TRBJ1-1; a weak D match, TRBD1 (5 bases). The CDR3 contains 15 residues. CDR1 MNHEY and CDR2 SMNVEV come from the germline V gene (reference sequence). V was trimmed by 2 bases and J by 4 bases, leaving 14 bases between them. CDR3 loop: CASSLQGRMGTEAFF. CDR3 DNA sequence: TGTGCCAGCAGTTTACAGGGCCGAATGGGCACTGAAGCTTTCTTT.

The rearrangement links TRBV18 to TRBJ2-3; D gene ambiguous. V was shortened by 0 bases and J by 5 bases, with 6 bases between the two germline ends. CDR3 length: 13 residues. CDR1 is KGHSH and CDR2 is LQKENI in the germline V gene. The CDR3 bases are TGTGCCAGCTCACCACCGTTCGTAGATACGCAGTATTTT. Its protein product is CASSPPFVDTQYF.

This rearrangement joins TRBV6-6 to TRBJ1-5; D ambiguous. Trimming took off 4 bases at V and 9 bases at J, with 10 bases between the two ends. The CDR3 covers 12 residues. CDR1 and CDR2 from the germline V gene are MNHNY and SVGAGI (reference sequence). CDR3 sequence reads: CASSLSGGPQHF. CDR3 coding DNA: TGTGCCAGCAGTTTGTCCGGTGGGCCCCAGCATTTT.